These 2 T cell receptor beta chains were sequenced from one sample in a study of CD8 T cells in Susac syndrome. RNA totalling about 0.45 to 1 ug underwent reverse transcription with random hexamers. Using its own MiXCR run on the immunoSEQ multiplex PCR reads, TCRdb lists one record per CDR3 protein. Here the sample spans 100,000 to 150,000 distinct CDR3 sequences, 90% to 95% being singletons. Sample: CD4+ T cells from PBMCs. These receptors all stem from a human donor with multiple sclerosis.

This chain connects TRBV23-1 to TRBJ2-5, with 9 bases aligning to TRBD1. TRBV23-1 is treated as an ORF (open reading frame) with a function not yet certain. V gave up 0 bases and J gave up 5 bases; unmatched junction bases: 10. This CDR3 comprises 17 residues. CDR3 coding DNA: TGCGCCAGCAGTCAATCTGGGGTACAGGGGGCGTGGGAGACCCAGTACTTC. Translating it yields CASSQSGVQGAWETQYF.

In this sample, this clonotype turned up once. The chain is built from TRBV4-3 and TRBJ2-1; 9 bases agree with TRBD1. Per germline, CDR1 LGHNA and CDR2 YSLEER. This CDR3 spans 19 amino acids. V dropped 0 bases and J dropped 2; count of bases not matched to a gene: 11. The CDR3 coding sequence is TGCGCCAGCAGCCAAGATTACGGTGGGGACAGGGTAGCCTACAATGAGCAGTTCTTC. Translating gives CASSQDYGGDRVAYNEQFF.